This TCR beta chain derives from a study of shared clonotypes between healthy human individuals (dated by TCRdb to between 2020 and 2021). About the investigation overall: A couple of women and a few men aged 18 to 49 years were included in the cohort. To estimate repertoire size and how much clonotype sharing occurs between individuals, the study deeply sequenced the blood TCR repertoires of roughly 5 healthy adults. To increase sequencing depth and limit assay-specific biases, different laboratories used diverse techniques to prepare libraries and sequence TCR repertoires. Between about 0.94 and 8.9 billion PBMCs per donor were obtained by leukapheresis. Here is what the overall study found, with its caveats: Pairwise subsampling indicated that sequencing depth was expected to affect the degree of clonotype sharing among donors. Only blood was sampled, and tissue TCR repertoires likely differ from those in blood. The small number of donors limited the genetic and exposure-history diversity represented.

TCR CDR3 regions were amplified from genomic DNA by multiplex PCR using the deep immunoSEQ assay. Extracted genomic DNA from each cell subset was distributed evenly across all wells of several immunoSEQ 96-well plates, and each plate was treated as a replicate. Each replicate PCR for unsorted PBMC received 300 to 350 ng genomic DNA, equal to 30,000 or so T cell genomes. Genomic DNA from unsorted PBMC was sequenced over ten immunoSEQ deep assay plates. The purified libraries were quantified using a Qubit 3.0 fluorometer, sized with a Bioanalyzer 2100, and then quantified again using the KAPA Library Quantification kit. Each immunoSEQ 96-well plate was sequenced on its own single-read 150-cycle Illumina NextSeq 550 flow cell. Per the authors' processing: The immunoSEQ output contained only junctional sequences without quality scores, so filtering could not match that applied to full-length reads. Sequences were annotated with PyIR, a Python wrapper for IgBLAST v1.9, and V/J genes and CDR3 were assigned using IMGT germline references. Any read was removed if the V/J assignment was weak (E-value above 1e-6), the CDR3 was missing, or the read contained stop codons, out-of-frame junctions, or ambiguous translated residues. V3J clonotypes were defined as sequences sharing an identical inferred V gene, J gene, and CDR3 amino acid sequence. To compute the percentage overlap between repertoires, the number of shared unique clonotypes was divided by the size of the smaller repertoire. Richness of each repertoire was evaluated using RTK rarefaction, the Chao1 estimator, and Recon v2.1 estimates of unobserved clonotypes. TCRdb holds this immuneACCESS table with in-frame rearrangements only. Some clones are missing; in checked studies, unresolved V genes explain under half, and the rest has no known cause. V and J calls and clone size follow that table, whereas D and trimming were derived from the DNA. The sample has around 430,000 clones on record, roughly 77% of them singletons. The ten largest clones represent approximately 13% of the sample.

A note on this clone: Its antigen is currently not known. No much larger clone exists at a distance of one base, and base qualities are not known.

The donors were healthy, HIV-negative adults who had no recently reported acute infections or vaccinations. Every donor was a Caucasian adult residing in Nashville, Tennessee, USA. For unsorted samples, 100 million or so PBMCs were counted, and genomic DNA was extracted using the QIAamp DNA Blood Mini kit. Blood was obtained by leukapheresis, after which PBMCs were separated by Ficoll-Histopaque density gradient centrifugation and cryopreserved in liquid nitrogen vapor phase. This clonotype was sampled from a woman aged 40 to 50 in good health. Some clones in this sample may be carry-over from other donors' samples. Sequenced input: PBMCs.

At the DNA level, the sequence is TGCGCCAGCAGTGACGGGACCGCGCCCGGGGAGCTGTTTTTT. This sequence encodes CASSDGTAPGELFF. The chain was built from TRBV10-2 and TRBJ2-2; the D element could tentatively be TRBD1 or TRBD2, as 5 bases agree for each. The CDR3 sequence holds 14 residues, the cysteine and phenylalanine included. The sequence is cut down to CDR3 DNA, 42 bases in frame from base 1. V gives up 3 bases and J gives up 6 bases, and the segment between their germline ends measures 11 bases. The germline V gene specifies WSHSY as CDR1 and SAAADI as CDR2.